This T cell receptor (beta chain) was documented in a study of blood T cell repertoires in COVID-19. Study information: Samples came from the United States, Italy and Spain, spanning acute and convalescent COVID-19. From T cells, B-cell-depleted T cells, or PBMCs came the material, which was cDNA or gDNA.

As processed by the authors: It was from reference gene primer amplification that nucleated cell counts were estimated. Clones were sequenced by immunoSEQ multiplex PCR, and TCRdb holds only the in-frame ones, with some missing. From that table come the V and J calls and clone size; the DNA was used to work out D and trimming. This table has approximately 150,000 clones, 75% to 85% appearing once. Looked up from germline, CDR1 is MDHEN and CDR2 is SYDVKM. The CDR3 runs to 17 residues. V dropped 6 bases and J dropped 5; count of bases not matched to a gene: 13. The sample comprised peripheral blood. J is TRBJ1-5 and V is TRBV28; 10 nucleotides match TRBD1. This TCR came from a woman between 45 and 60 years old with acute or convalescent COVID-19. DNA for the CDR3: TGTGCCAGCAGACACCAAGACAGGGGGCGAAGGGATCAGCCCCAGCATTTT. It specifies CASRHQDRGRRDQPQHF.